The 32 T cell receptor beta chains presented below share a single source sample, sequenced in a study of blood T cell repertoires in COVID-19. Produced via immunoSEQ multiplex PCR; TCRdb's table is partial and in-frame only. The sample carries fewer than 200,000 clones, roughly 88% recorded once. Material: PBMCs or T cells enriched from blood (not recorded which). The receptors originated from a woman under 30 who had recovered from COVID-19.

The rearrangement links TRBV5-1 to TRBJ2-6; a possible D gene is TRBD2 (5 bases). Germline V gene sequence: CDR1 SGHRS, CDR2 YFSETQ. The CDR3 covers 17 residues. Trimming pared 0 bases from V and 4 bases from J, leaving 14 bases between. The CDR3, as DNA: TGCGCCAGCAGCTTGGACCGTGGGCCGGGGGGGGCCAACGTCCTGACTTTC. It encodes CASSLDRGPGGANVLTF.

This clone was seen a single time. The genes are TRBV10-3 and TRBJ1-3, with no clear D. V was clipped by 2 bases and J by 0 bases, with 8 bases between them. The germline V gene encodes CDR1 ENHRY and CDR2 SYGVKD. This CDR3 is 15 amino acids long. The CDR3 reads CAISEGPSSGNTIYF. CDR3 nucleotide sequence: TGTGCCATCAGTGAGGGGCCCAGCTCTGGAAACACCATATATTTT.

The rearrangement uses TRBV6-2 or TRBV6-3 and TRBJ1-5; D not resolved. Looked up from germline, CDR1 is MNHEY and CDR2 is SVGEGT. Trimming removed 2 bases from V and 9 bases from J, with 14 bases in between. The CDR3 consists of 14 residues. The CDR3 bases are TGTGCCAGCAGTTACCAAGACCCGACGGGGCCCCAGCATTTT. This encodes CASSYQDPTGPQHF.

This clone came up a few times. V is TRBV19 and J is TRBJ1-5; D not certain. CDR3 size: 17 residues. Germline V gene data show CDR1 as LNHDA and CDR2 as SQIVND (reference sequence). The ends were cut back, 0 bases at V and 0 bases at J, with 12 bases in the middle. In nucleotides, the CDR3 is TGTGCCAGTAGTATAGAAGGAGGGCGGAGTAGCAATCAGCCCCAGCATTTT. Protein sequence: CASSIEGGRSSNQPQHF.

The chain couples TRBV19 to TRBJ1-2, with D unresolved. The CDR3 length is 16 residues. Trimming removed 2 bases at V and 0 bases at J, with 13 bases between. Germline V gives CDR1 LNHDA, CDR2 SQIVND (reference sequence). CDR3 loop: CASSIHPRQANYGYTF. The CDR3 DNA sequence: TGTGCCAGTAGTATACACCCCCGGCAGGCTAACTATGGCTACACCTTC.

V usage is TRBV6-6 and J usage is TRBJ1-3; 9 nucleotides align to TRBD1. V was clipped by 5 bases and J by 1 base; unmatched bases: 12. Per the germline V gene, CDR1 is MNHNY and CDR2 is SVGAGI (reference sequence). This CDR3 comprises 18 residues. The CDR3, as DNA: TGTGCCAGCAGTCTCCGGACAGGGGTCGAGTGGTCTGGAAACACCATATATTTT. This gives the protein CASSLRTGVEWSGNTIYF.

The rearrangement joins TRBV11-2 to TRBJ2-7, with 10 positions matching TRBD1. The V gene's germline CDR1 is SGHAT and CDR2 FQNNGV. CDR3 length equals 15 residues. V lost 5 bases to trimming and J lost 3 bases; unmatched junction nucleotides: 7. CDR3 coding DNA: TGTGCCAGCAGCCCCCGGGACAGGGGAGACTACGAGCAGTACTTC. The encoded protein is CASSPRDRGDYEQYF. Together with reference TRBV11-2 and TRBJ2-7, the CDR3 gives the full variable domain: EAGVAQSPRYKIIEKRQSVAFWCNPISGHATLYWYQQILGQGPKLLIQFQNNGVVDDSQLPKDRFSAERLKGVDSTLKIQPAKLEDSAVYLCASSPRDRGDYEQYFGPGTRLTVT.

CDR3 DNA: TGTGCCAGCAGTTATTTCGGGAGGGCCATTCAATACAATGAGCAGTTCTTC. The encoded protein is CASSYFGRAIQYNEQFF. V is TRBV28 and J is TRBJ2-1; TRBD2 agrees at 8 bases. Germline V gene lookup returns CDR1 MDHEN and CDR2 SYDVKM. Trimming at V came to 4 bases and at J to 4 bases, leaving 12 bases not matched to a gene. This CDR3 comprises 17 residues.

The rearrangement joins TRBV6-5 to TRBJ1-1; D may be TRBD1 (6 bases). V was pared by 4 bases and J by 5 bases, with 17 bases between. CDR1 and CDR2 from the germline V gene are MNHEY and SVGAGI. This CDR3 comprises 15 residues. The CDR3 DNA is TGTGCCAGCAGTTCTGCAGGGGTCCTGGGAACTGAAGCTTTCTTT. Amino acids: CASSSAGVLGTEAFF.

The chain carries TRBV27 and TRBJ2-7; weak D call: TRBD2 (6 bases). CDR3 size: 13 residues. The germline V and J ends were trimmed by 3 bases and 4 bases, with 10 bases remaining between them. The germline gives CDR1 MNHEY, CDR2 SMNVEV (reference sequence). The CDR3 region has the DNA TGTGCCAGCAGTTTTGTAGGAGGGTACGAGCAGTACTTC. It translates to CASSFVGGYEQYF.

The chain combines TRBV19 with TRBJ1-4; 9 bases fit TRBD1. Per the germline V gene, CDR1 is LNHDA and CDR2 is SQIVND (reference sequence). The CDR3 consists of 14 residues. V was clipped by 5 bases and J by 7 bases; unmatched bases: 5. CDR3 residues: CASSVTGGVEKLFF. The CDR3 DNA reads as TGTGCCAGTAGTGTAACAGGGGGCGTTGAAAAACTGTTTTTT.

The genes are TRBV6-5 and TRBJ1-2, with D possibly TRBD1 on 5 matching bases. V lost 5 bases, J lost 6 bases, and 16 bases lay in between. CDR1 and CDR2 (germline): MNHEY, SVGAGI. The CDR3 has 14 amino acids. CDR3 region: CASSPTDRRHGYTF. Here the CDR3 DNA reads TGTGCCAGCAGTCCAACAGACAGAAGGCATGGCTACACCTTC.

The rearrangement links TRBV11-1 to TRBJ1-1; weak D call: TRBD1 (5 bases). Per germline, CDR1 SGHAT and CDR2 FQDESV (reference sequence). CDR3 length: 15 amino acids. The germline V and J ends were trimmed by 1 base and 3 bases, with 12 bases remaining between them. The CDR3 is CASSLEGSGYTEAFF. The CDR3 nucleotides are TGTGCCAGCAGCTTAGAAGGGTCAGGGTACACTGAAGCTTTCTTT.

V usage is TRBV2 and J usage is TRBJ1-1, with 10 bases matching TRBD1. Trimming at V came to 6 bases and at J to 11 bases, leaving 3 bases not matched to a gene. From germline, CDR1 is SNHLY and CDR2 FYNNEI. The CDR3 sequence is 11 residues long. The CDR3 region is CASRGQGRAFF. The CDR3 region has the DNA TGTGCCAGCAGGGGACAGGGGAGGGCTTTCTTT.

V is TRBV19 and J is TRBJ2-1; 7 bases are a match to TRBD1. After removal of 6 bases from V and 3 bases from J, the junction contained 2 bases not matched to a gene. This CDR3 spans 13 amino acids. Germline CDR1 reads LNHDA; CDR2 reads SQIVND (reference sequence). The CDR3 sequence: CASRDRIYNEQFF. The CDR3 region has the DNA TGTGCCAGTAGGGACAGGATCTACAATGAGCAGTTCTTC.

The rearrangement links TRBV5-6 to TRBJ2-7; 8 positions agree with TRBD2. V gave up 5 bases and J gave up 1 base; unmatched junction bases: 5. CDR3 length equals 14 residues. From germline, CDR1 is SGHDT and CDR2 YYEEEE. The CDR3 DNA is TGTGCCAGCAGTTTTAGCGGGACTTCCTACGAGCAGTACTTC. Protein: CASSFSGTSYEQYF.

A few counts support this clone. The CDR3 loop reads CSVNTGGVGEQYF. The CDR3 region has the DNA TGCAGCGTAAACACAGGGGGCGTGGGCGAGCAGTACTTC. The V gene is TRBV29-1, the J gene TRBJ2-7, with 9 bases lining up with TRBD1. V lost 6 bases to trimming and J lost 6 bases; unmatched junction nucleotides: 9. CDR3 length: 13 residues. The germline V gene encodes CDR1 SQVTM and CDR2 ANQGSEA.

This clone was recorded only once. The J gene is TRBJ2-7, the V gene TRBV19, with 9 bases fitting TRBD1. The V and J ends lost 6 bases and 7 bases, in that order; junction bases with no gene match: 13. CDR3 length equals 15 residues. From germline, CDR1 is LNHDA and CDR2 SQIVND (reference sequence). The chain's CDR3 is CASSLGGTGQREQYF. The CDR3 nucleotides read TGTGCCAGTAGCCTAGGGGGGACAGGGCAAAGAGAGCAGTACTTC.

This clone was counted only a few times. The chain employs TRBV4-2 and TRBJ1-6, with no clear D. The V end was cut by 4 bases, the J end by 7 bases, with 20 bases between. This CDR3 comprises 17 residues. The germline gives CDR1 LGHNA, CDR2 YNFKEQ. CDR3 nucleotides: TGTGCCAGCAGCCCAGAGGCGGTGTCGGCAGCCAATTCACCCCTCCACTTT. This gives the protein CASSPEAVSAANSPLHF.

This chain links TRBV6-1 with TRBJ1-3, with 8 nucleotides matching TRBD1. The junction had 8 bases not matched to a gene; V was cut back by 4 bases and J by 3 bases. The CDR3 is made up of 16 amino acids. Germline CDR1 and CDR2: MNHNS and SASEGT. The CDR3 loop is CASSGQGRGDGNTIYF. The CDR3 DNA follows: TGTGCCAGCAGTGGACAGGGGCGCGGGGATGGAAACACCATATATTTT.

The chain recombines TRBV9 with TRBJ2-7; D might be TRBD1 (6 bases). V lost 0 bases and J lost 0, with 10 bases in between. There are 15 residues in the CDR3. Germline V gene data show CDR1 as SGDLS and CDR2 as YYNGEE. CDR3 sequence: CASSVGQGTSYEQYF. The CDR3, as DNA: TGTGCCAGCAGCGTAGGGCAGGGGACCTCCTACGAGCAGTACTTC.

This CDR3 reads CACNDRGLNTDTQYF. The CDR3 DNA follows: TGTGCCTGCAACGACAGGGGGCTTAACACAGATACGCAGTATTTT. The chain is built from TRBV3-1 (or the pseudogene TRBV3-2) and TRBJ2-3; TRBD1 matches at 10 bases. Germline assignment: CDR1 LGHDT and CDR2 YNNKEL (reference sequence). The CDR3 extends over 15 amino acids. V was pared by 11 bases and J by 2 bases, with 10 bases of the junction left unmatched.

The rearrangement joins TRBV4-1 to TRBJ1-5; possible D gene TRBD1, 5 bases. Germline V gives CDR1 MGHRA, CDR2 YSYEKL. The CDR3 spans 15 residues. Trimming pared 1 base from V and 4 bases from J, leaving 11 bases between. CDR3 amino acids: CASSQARAGNQPQHF. CDR3 DNA sequence: TGCGCCAGCAGCCAAGCCAGGGCGGGAAATCAGCCCCAGCATTTT.

The chain is built from TRBV10-3 and TRBJ2-3, with 8 bases matching TRBD1. This CDR3 contains 16 residues. Looked up from germline, CDR1 is ENHRY and CDR2 is SYGVKD. V dropped 3 bases and J dropped 0; count of bases not matched to a gene: 5. The CDR3: CAISDGTGLSTDTQYF. CDR3 nucleotides: TGTGCCATCAGTGATGGGACAGGCTTAAGCACAGATACGCAGTATTTT.

This chain joins TRBV4-1 and TRBJ1-4, with 10 bases lining up with TRBD1. CDR3 length: 17 residues. Trimming removed 4 bases from V and 5 bases from J; junction bases left unmatched: 10. Germline V gene lookup returns CDR1 MGHRA and CDR2 YSYEKL. The CDR3 region is CASSRQRPGQGNEKLFF. Here the CDR3 DNA reads TGCGCCAGCAGCCGCCAAAGGCCGGGACAGGGGAATGAAAAACTGTTTTTT.

CDR3 region: CASSFGQETYEQYF. CDR3 DNA sequence: TGTGCCAGCAGCTTTGGACAGGAGACCTACGAGCAGTACTTC. J is TRBJ2-7 and V is TRBV6-2 or TRBV6-3; 7 bases agree with TRBD1. With V trimmed by 6 bases and J by 2 bases, 7 bases remained unmatched. The CDR3 covers 14 residues. Per germline, CDR1 MNHEY and CDR2 SVGEGT.

This clone was seen only once. The genes are TRBV5-1 and TRBJ1-2; D gene ambiguous. The V and J ends lost 4 bases and 1 base respectively, with 23 bases between them. The CDR3 covers 18 residues. Germline CDR1 reads SGHRS; CDR2 reads YFSETQ. The CDR3 coding sequence is TGCGCCAGCAGCCCTTACGGACTATGGGGATTTTTTAACTATGGCTACACCTTC. Its protein is CASSPYGLWGFFNYGYTF.

The rearrangement uses TRBV3-1 (or the pseudogene TRBV3-2) and TRBJ2-5; 7 bases align to TRBD2. V shed 0 bases, J shed 2 bases, and the junction held 6 bases outside the gene matches. Looked up from germline, CDR1 is LGHDT and CDR2 is YNNKEL (reference sequence). CDR3 size: 16 residues. This CDR3 is CASSQDWGGVQETQYF. The DNA for the CDR3 is TGTGCCAGCAGCCAAGATTGGGGGGGGGTTCAAGAGACCCAGTACTTC.

The genes are TRBV28 and TRBJ1-1; D might be TRBD1 (5 bases). Trimming left V 3 bases short and J 7 bases short, with 15 bases between. In germline, CDR1 is MDHEN, CDR2 SYDVKM. This CDR3 contains 14 residues. In DNA form, the CDR3 reads TGTGCCAGCAGTTTGTCCAGGGTACCCCGTGAAGCTTTCTTT. Its protein product is CASSLSRVPREAFF.

This chain joins TRBV4-3 and TRBJ2-7; D not resolved. The germline V and J ends were trimmed by 4 bases and 2 bases, with 12 bases remaining between them. Germline CDR1 reads LGHNA; CDR2 reads YSLEER. This CDR3 is built from 14 residues. The CDR3 here is CASSRVLPPYEQYF. For the CDR3, the DNA is TGCGCCAGCAGCCGCGTACTCCCACCCTACGAGCAGTACTTC.

The chain couples TRBV5-6 to TRBJ1-2; D gene ambiguous. V was trimmed by 2 bases and J by 6 bases, leaving 20 bases between them. The germline CDR1 and CDR2 sequences are SGHDT and YYEEEE. The CDR3 consists of 16 residues. DNA for the CDR3: TGTGCCAGCAGCTTTGGGCCTCTCGCGGGTAAAGATGGCTACACCTTC. Protein product: CASSFGPLAGKDGYTF.

This chain uses TRBV11-2 with TRBJ2-7, with 8 bases lining up with TRBD2. The CDR3 is made up of 13 amino acids. The germline CDR1 and CDR2 sequences are SGHAT and FQNNGV. The trim removed 6 bases at V and 1 base at J, leaving 2 bases unmatched. In DNA form, the CDR3 reads TGTGCCAGCAGAGTAGCGGGATCCTACGAGCAGTACTTC. This gives the protein CASRVAGSYEQYF.